One sample yielded the 24 T cell receptor beta chains listed below, sequenced in a study of blood T cells in healthy people across ages (dated by TCRdb to the mid-2010s). The protocol used for the library was 5' RACE. TCRdb lists the instrument as Illumina HiSeq 2500. A second PCR of about 6 to 11 cycles was performed with a sample-barcoded 5' primer and a J-beta primer mix. The public reads were reprocessed in TCRdb via fastp at Q25 and MiXCR, keeping in-frame beta chains. Rows merge per CDR3 protein into single entries with the most common DNA and genes. The sample data list around 1,500,000 distinct CDR3 sequences, and approximately 28% of these were observed just once. Of the sample, about 7.7% is held by the ten largest clones. Sequencing used blood. The receptors were gathered from a woman aged 30 to 39 in good health.

The rearrangement links TRBV6-1 to TRBJ1-5; D uncertain. The CDR3 consists of 15 residues. The V and J ends lost 2 bases and 2 bases respectively, with 10 bases between them. Germline values: CDR1 MNHNS, CDR2 SASEGT. In DNA, the CDR3 is TGTGCCAGCAGTGAACTTAGTAGTCGCAATCAGCCCCAGCATTTT. As protein: CASSELSSRNQPQHF.

This clonotype was seen only a few times. The CDR3 is CASSDPGRGGYTF. CDR3 bases: TGTGCCAGCAGTGACCCAGGCCGAGGTGGCTACACCTTC. This chain uses TRBV12-3 or TRBV12-4 with TRBJ1-2; no clear D gene. The V end lost 5 bases, the J end lost 7 bases, and 14 bases lay between the germline ends. The CDR3 totals 13 residues.

In its sample, this clonotype was seen a few times. This chain connects TRBV5-1 to TRBJ1-2; 8 positions match TRBD1. The trim removed 4 bases at V and 6 bases at J, leaving 17 bases unmatched. Germline CDR1 SGHRS, CDR2 YFSETQ. The CDR3 extends over 17 amino acids. The CDR3 loop is CASSPEGVRQGADGYTF. The CDR3 coding sequence is TGCGCCAGCAGCCCCGAAGGAGTACGCCAGGGGGCGGATGGCTACACCTTC.

This clonotype was seen a handful of times. The genes are TRBV5-6 and TRBJ2-7, with no clear D. This CDR3 comprises 14 residues. Germline CDR1 and CDR2: SGHDT and YYEEEE. Trimming left V 4 bases short and J 0 bases short, with 11 bases between. The CDR3 region has the DNA TGTGCCAGCAGCAAGTTTCTGAGCTCCTACGAGCAGTACTTC. Encoded protein: CASSKFLSSYEQYF.

This clonotype turned up a few times. This chain connects TRBV5-1 to TRBJ2-3; 9 nucleotides match TRBD2. The V segment lost 0 bases and the J segment 2 bases; nucleotides outside the gene matches: 4. The CDR3 loop spans 16 amino acids. The germline V gene encodes CDR1 SGHRS and CDR2 YFSETQ. Here the CDR3 reads CASSLASSGNTDTQYF. The CDR3 DNA reads TGCGCCAGCAGCTTGGCCTCTAGCGGGAACACAGATACGCAGTATTTT.

The genes are TRBV3-1 and TRBJ1-5; TRBD1 might be the D (5 bases). CDR3 length: 16 residues. The germline V gene has CDR1 LGHDT and CDR2 YNNKEL (reference sequence). Trimming took off 3 bases at V and 1 base at J, with 13 bases between the two ends. The CDR3, as DNA: TGTGCCAGCAGCCACCTCAGGGATCAGAGCAATCAGCCCCAGCATTTT. Protein product: CASSHLRDQSNQPQHF. The complete variable domain, with remaining parts taken from reference TRBV3-1 and TRBJ1-5, reads DTAVSQTPKYLVTQMGNDKSIKCEQNLGHDTMYWYKQDSKKFLKIMFSYNNKELIINETVPNRFSPKSPDKAHLNLHINSLELGDSAVYFCASSHLRDQSNQPQHFGDGTRLSIL.

This clonotype was counted a single time. This chain connects TRBV6-2 or TRBV6-3 to TRBJ2-7; 9 nucleotides agree with TRBD1. J lost 6 bases, V lost 7 bases, and 19 bases had no gene match. This CDR3 region has 17 residues. From germline, CDR1 is MNHEY and CDR2 SVGEGT. The DNA of the CDR3 is TGTGCCAGCACCAGAGGGACAGGGTGGATCCGTATCGCCGAGCAGTACTTC. It translates to CASTRGTGWIRIAEQYF.

In its sample, this clonotype was seen a few times. The chain combines TRBV29-1 with TRBJ2-1; 9 bases map to TRBD1. The V gene's germline CDR1 is SQVTM and CDR2 ANQGSEA. The CDR3 is 15 residues long. J lost 7 bases, V lost 3 bases, and 10 bases had no gene match. CDR3 sequence reads: CSVDPTGGRGNEQFF. The CDR3 coding sequence is TGCAGCGTTGACCCGACAGGGGGGCGGGGGAATGAGCAGTTCTTC.

This clonotype was recorded many times. This chain links TRBV7-8 with TRBJ2-7; D might be TRBD2 (6 bases). The CDR3 is 12 amino acids. Trimming removed 5 bases from V and 6 bases from J, with 11 bases in between. CDR1 is SGHVS, CDR2 FQNEAQ, per germline. The CDR3 region is CASSPHGSEQYF. The CDR3 region has the DNA TGTGCCAGCAGCCCCCACGGGAGCGAGCAGTACTTC.

The chain has TRBV19 and TRBJ2-7; D is unclear. Germline loops: CDR1 LNHDA, CDR2 SQIVND (reference sequence). The CDR3 runs to 15 residues. V shed 1 base and J shed 0 bases, with 10 bases lying between them. The CDR3 reads CASSIAALSSYEQYF. The CDR3 nucleotides read TGTGCCAGTAGTATAGCGGCGCTCAGCTCCTACGAGCAGTACTTC.

The chain couples TRBV19 to TRBJ2-1; possibly TRBD1 for D (5 bases). V was clipped by 6 bases and J by 8 bases, with 11 bases between them. CDR1 is LNHDA and CDR2 is SQIVND in the germline V gene (reference sequence). CDR3 length: 12 amino acids. This chain's CDR3 is CASRDTLYEQFF. CDR3 DNA sequence: TGTGCCAGTAGGGACACCTTATATGAGCAGTTCTTC.

This clonotype appeared a few times. The V gene is TRBV28, the J gene TRBJ2-5, with 7 bases that match TRBD1. J gave up 3 bases and V 4 bases, and 11 bases lay outside the gene matches. The CDR3 length is 16 residues. Germline V gene lookup returns CDR1 MDHEN and CDR2 SYDVKM. CDR3 nucleotide sequence: TGTGCCAGCAGTTCCTGGGACAGAAAGGGGGAAGAGACCCAGTACTTC. Encoded protein: CASSSWDRKGEETQYF.

Only a few counts were recorded for this clonotype. The chain has TRBV7-2 and TRBJ2-5; TRBD2 is a possible D gene (6 bases). Trimming pared 3 bases from V and 3 bases from J, leaving 14 bases between. CDR1 and CDR2 (germline): SGHTA, FQGNSA. This CDR3 is 15 amino acids long. The CDR3 is CASSFGGATKETQYF. The CDR3 region has the DNA TGTGCCAGCAGCTTTGGCGGGGCGACAAAAGAGACCCAGTACTTC.

V gene TRBV5-1 combines with J gene TRBJ2-7; D is possibly TRBD1 (6 bases). Looked up from germline, CDR1 is SGHRS and CDR2 is YFSETQ. V shed 4 bases and J shed 5 bases, with 19 bases lying between them. CDR3 size: 15 residues. The CDR3 spells CASSPDHRVENEQYF. Here the CDR3 DNA reads TGCGCCAGCAGCCCAGACCACAGGGTGGAGAACGAGCAGTACTTC. The full variable domain, rest sourced from reference TRBV5-1 and TRBJ2-7, is KAGVTQTPRYLIKTRGQQVTLSCSPISGHRSVSWYQQTPGQGLQFLFEYFSETQRNKGNFPGRFSGRQFSNSRSEMNVSTLELGDSALYLCASSPDHRVENEQYFGPGTRLTVT.

The table lists this clonotype with many counts. The rearrangement uses TRBV9 and TRBJ2-6; no clear D gene. Germline V gene data show CDR1 as SGDLS and CDR2 as YYNGEE. V was cut by 0 bases and J by 0 bases, with 10 bases left in between. The CDR3 is made up of 17 amino acids. The DNA of the CDR3 is TGTGCCAGCAGCGTAGATGTAGTTCTCTCTGGGGCCAACGTCCTGACTTTC. Protein product: CASSVDVVLSGANVLTF.

As regards this clonotype: A read error is possible here, since a much larger clone lies one base away. The chain recombines TRBV29-1 with TRBJ2-1; 9 bases fit TRBD2. The assigned J gene may be wrong: the sequence end matches TRBJ2-7 better. The germline V gene encodes CDR1 SQVTM and CDR2 ANQGSEA. The CDR3 has 13 residues. Here the CDR3 reads CSARLAAYNEQYF. The CDR3, as DNA: TGCAGCGCTAGACTAGCGGCCTACAATGAGCAGTACTTC.

This clonotype appeared a few times. The chain joins TRBV5-1 to TRBJ1-1; perhaps TRBD1 as D (6 bases). This CDR3 is 14 amino acids long. Trimming cost V 4 bases and J 4 bases, with 14 bases left between them. Germline CDR1 and CDR2: SGHRS and YFSETQ. This chain's CDR3 is CASSGGPGSTEAFF. The CDR3 bases are TGCGCCAGCAGCGGGGGCCCCGGTAGCACTGAAGCTTTCTTT.

This clonotype was recorded many times. Written as DNA, the CDR3 is TGCGCCAGCAGCTTCGGCAGGGATAATTCACCCCTCCACTTT. Amino acid sequence: CASSFGRDNSPLHF. This sequence joins TRBV5-1 and TRBJ1-6, with a tentative D call TRBD1 (5 bases). V was pared by 2 bases and J by 5 bases, with 8 bases between. There are 14 residues in the CDR3. Germline V gives CDR1 SGHRS, CDR2 YFSETQ.

This clonotype has more than one count but fewer than ten. The chain links TRBV29-1 to TRBJ2-1; 9 bases are a match to TRBD1. The CDR3 totals 15 residues. With V trimmed by 1 base and J by 6 bases, 7 bases remained unmatched. Per germline, CDR1 SQVTM and CDR2 ANQGSEA. The DNA of the CDR3 is TGCAGCGTTGAAGCGGGGGACAGGGATCGCAATGAGCAGTTCTTC. It translates to CSVEAGDRDRNEQFF.

This clonotype was observed at least ten times. The chain recombines TRBV29-1 with TRBJ2-1; no clear D. V lost 2 bases and J 0 bases, leaving 8 bases between the germline ends. This CDR3 contains 14 residues. Germline V lookup: CDR1 SQVTM, CDR2 ANQGSEA. CDR3 protein: CSVERRSSYNEQFF. The DNA of the CDR3 is TGCAGCGTTGAAAGGCGGAGCTCCTACAATGAGCAGTTCTTC.

Here the CDR3 DNA reads TGTGCCAGCTCACCGGGGATCCCAGCGGGAGGCACAGATACGCAGTATTTT. Its protein product is CASSPGIPAGGTDTQYF. This chain uses TRBV18 with TRBJ2-3; 8 nucleotides align to TRBD2. This CDR3 is built from 17 residues. V lost 3 bases, J lost 1 base, and 9 bases stayed unmatched. Germline V lookup: CDR1 KGHSH, CDR2 LQKENI.

The chain carries TRBV6-1 and TRBJ1-5; tentative D call: TRBD1 (5 bases). V was shortened by 1 base and J by 11 bases, with 15 bases between the two germline ends. The CDR3 is 14 residues long. Germline lookup yields CDR1 MNHNS and CDR2 SASEGT. As DNA, the CDR3 is TGTGCCAGCAGTGAAGGGACCCACGCGGGGGCCCAGCATTTT. Residues: CASSEGTHAGAQHF.

J is TRBJ2-5 and V is TRBV24-1; 7 nucleotides line up with TRBD1. The J call may not be correct, given that the DNA end is closer to TRBJ2-7. From germline, CDR1 is KGHDR and CDR2 SFDVKD. The CDR3 is made up of 15 amino acids. In DNA form, the CDR3 reads TGTGCCACCAGTGATGGAATGGGACAGACCTACGAGCAGTACTTC. Its protein is CATSDGMGQTYEQYF.

The rearrangement joins TRBV20-1 to TRBJ2-2; D is possibly TRBD1 (5 bases). V lost 5 bases and J 2 bases, leaving 18 bases between the germline ends. Germline-derived CDR1 and CDR2 are DFQATT and SNEGSKA (reference sequence). CDR3 size: 16 residues. The CDR3 coding sequence is TGCAGTGCTGAGAATGACAGCCCCATAAACACCGGGGAGCTGTTTTTT. Its translation is CSAENDSPINTGELFF.